These T cell receptor beta chains were read from a single sample in a study of blood T cell repertoires in COVID-19. Some clones are missing from TCRdb's copy, which holds only in-frame ones; the method was immunoSEQ multiplex PCR. The sample consists of 30,000 to 40,000 clones, approximately 90% of them appearing once. The sample comprised peripheral blood. The receptors here all came from a man in his fifties with active COVID-19. Each CDR3 is given with its conserved first and last residue. D genes are given only for firm matches. Only part of the rows carry a size: once, few, many, or a class if the clone is expanded.

v_call: TRBV7-2; cdr3_length: 14; d_call: -; clone_size: -; j_call: TRBJ2-2; cdr3_aa: CASSFRGGTGELFF; cdr3_nt: TGTGCCAGCAGCTTCAGGGGCGGCACCGGGGAGCTGTTTTTT
v_call: TRBV14; cdr3_length: 16; d_call: TRBD1; clone_size: -; j_call: TRBJ2-5; cdr3_aa: CASSQQGTGGWKTQYF; cdr3_nt: TGTGCCAGCAGCCAACAAGGAACAGGGGGCTGGAAGACCCAGTACTTC
v_call: TRBV29-1; cdr3_length: 13; d_call: -; clone_size: -; j_call: TRBJ1-1; cdr3_aa: CSVESEDRTEAFF; cdr3_nt: TGCAGCGTTGAATCGGAGGATAGGACTGAAGCTTTCTTT
v_call: TRBV7-3; cdr3_length: 14; d_call: -; clone_size: -; j_call: TRBJ1-3; cdr3_aa: CASSLTGSGNTIYF; cdr3_nt: TGTGCCAGCAGCTTGACAGGCTCTGGAAACACCATATATTTT
v_call: TRBV10-3; cdr3_length: 13; d_call: -; clone_size: -; j_call: TRBJ1-1; cdr3_aa: CAISENRDTEAFF; cdr3_nt: TGTGCCATCAGTGAAAACAGGGACACTGAAGCTTTCTTT
v_call: TRBV5-1; cdr3_length: 15; d_call: -; clone_size: few; j_call: TRBJ2-7; cdr3_aa: CASSQGTSGSYEQYF; cdr3_nt: TGCGCCAGCAGCCAGGGGACCTCTGGCTCCTACGAGCAGTACTTC
v_call: TRBV7-2; cdr3_length: 17; d_call: TRBD2; clone_size: once; j_call: TRBJ2-3; cdr3_aa: CASSFNQASGGIDTQYF; cdr3_nt: TGTGCCAGCAGCTTTAATCAGGCTAGCGGGGGAATAGATACGCAGTATTTT
v_call: TRBV30; cdr3_length: 12; d_call: -; clone_size: -; j_call: TRBJ1-3; cdr3_aa: CAWSPGGNTIYF; cdr3_nt: TGTGCCTGGAGTCCTGGGGGGAACACCATATATTTT
v_call: TRBV5-1; cdr3_length: 14; d_call: TRBD1; clone_size: -; j_call: TRBJ1-1; cdr3_aa: CASSPGQPTTEAFF; cdr3_nt: TGCGCCAGCAGCCCGGGACAGCCGACCACTGAAGCTTTCTTT
v_call: TRBV12-3/TRBV12-4; cdr3_length: 12; d_call: -; clone_size: few; j_call: TRBJ2-5; cdr3_aa: CASSLVPGTQYF; cdr3_nt: TGTGCCAGCAGTTTAGTTCCCGGGACCCAGTACTTC
v_call: TRBV11-2; cdr3_length: 18; d_call: TRBD2; clone_size: few; j_call: TRBJ2-7; cdr3_aa: CASSPTNRKREKGYEQYF; cdr3_nt: TGTGCCAGCAGCCCGACGAATAGAAAGCGGGAGAAGGGCTACGAGCAGTACTTC
v_call: TRBV9; cdr3_length: 14; d_call: -; clone_size: -; j_call: TRBJ2-2; cdr3_aa: CASSSRVNTGELFF; cdr3_nt: TGTGCCAGCAGCTCCCGGGTTAACACCGGGGAGCTGTTTTTT
v_call: TRBV2; cdr3_length: 13; d_call: TRBD2; clone_size: once; j_call: TRBJ2-7; cdr3_aa: CASRGGRPAEQYF; cdr3_nt: TGTGCCAGCAGGGGCGGGAGACCAGCCGAGCAGTACTTC
v_call: TRBV3-1/TRBV3-2; cdr3_length: 18; d_call: TRBD1; clone_size: once; j_call: TRBJ2-7; cdr3_aa: CASSHLQGALPLPHEQYF; cdr3_nt: TGTGCCAGCAGCCATCTCCAGGGGGCGCTTCCCCTTCCCCACGAGCAGTACTTC
v_call: TRBV5-5; cdr3_length: 16; d_call: -; clone_size: -; j_call: TRBJ2-7; cdr3_aa: CASSFMRLKNNYEQYF; cdr3_nt: TGTGCCAGCAGCTTTATGAGACTCAAGAATAACTACGAGCAGTACTTC
v_call: TRBV2; cdr3_length: 15; d_call: -; clone_size: -; j_call: TRBJ2-3; cdr3_aa: CASSEDGAGTDTQYF; cdr3_nt: TGTGCCAGCAGTGAAGACGGAGCAGGCACAGATACGCAGTATTTT
v_call: TRBV30; cdr3_length: 17; d_call: TRBD1; clone_size: few; j_call: TRBJ1-6; cdr3_aa: CAWSVRQGVAGNSPLHF; cdr3_nt: TGTGCCTGGAGTGTACGTCAGGGGGTGGCGGGGAATTCACCCCTCCACTTT
v_call: TRBV5-6; cdr3_length: 13; d_call: -; clone_size: -; j_call: TRBJ1-3; cdr3_aa: CASSLISVNTIYF; cdr3_nt: TGTGCCAGCAGCTTGATTTCGGTAAACACCATATATTTT
v_call: TRBV7-2; cdr3_length: 14; d_call: -; clone_size: -; j_call: TRBJ1-2; cdr3_aa: CASSSPGVTGGYTF; cdr3_nt: TGTGCCAGCAGCTCCCCCGGGGTGACAGGAGGCTACACCTTC
v_call: TRBV19; cdr3_length: 14; d_call: -; clone_size: -; j_call: TRBJ1-1; cdr3_aa: CASSPRGANTEAFF; cdr3_nt: TGTGCCAGTAGTCCTCGGGGGGCGAACACTGAAGCTTTCTTT
v_call: TRBV4-2; cdr3_length: 14; d_call: -; clone_size: -; j_call: TRBJ2-2; cdr3_aa: CASSQDWGAGELFF; cdr3_nt: TGTGCCAGCAGCCAAGACTGGGGCGCCGGGGAGCTGTTTTTT
v_call: TRBV6-5; cdr3_length: 13; d_call: TRBD1; clone_size: -; j_call: TRBJ1-1; cdr3_aa: CATTGQGPSEAFF; cdr3_nt: TGTGCCACCACTGGACAGGGACCTAGTGAAGCTTTCTTT
v_call: TRBV3-1/TRBV3-2; cdr3_length: 15; d_call: -; clone_size: once; j_call: TRBJ2-5; cdr3_aa: CASSQDLATSETQYF; cdr3_nt: TGTGCCAGCAGCCAAGATCTAGCTACAAGCGAGACCCAGTACTTC
v_call: TRBV30; cdr3_length: 13; d_call: -; clone_size: -; j_call: TRBJ2-5; cdr3_aa: CAWSVKGARAQYF; cdr3_nt: TGTGCCTGGAGTGTAAAAGGGGCCCGGGCCCAGTACTTC
v_call: TRBV7-9; cdr3_length: 14; d_call: -; clone_size: -; j_call: TRBJ2-3; cdr3_aa: CASSSGVSTDTQYF; cdr3_nt: TGTGCCAGCAGCTCCGGAGTTAGCACAGATACGCAGTATTTT
v_call: TRBV6-2/TRBV6-3; cdr3_length: 16; d_call: -; clone_size: -; j_call: TRBJ1-2; cdr3_aa: CASSYEGQFLNYGYTF; cdr3_nt: TGTGCCAGCAGTTACGAGGGCCAGTTCCTAAACTATGGCTACACCTTC
v_call: TRBV29-1; cdr3_length: 12; d_call: -; clone_size: few; j_call: TRBJ2-7; cdr3_aa: CSVGAVSYEQYF; cdr3_nt: TGCAGCGTTGGCGCGGTCTCCTACGAGCAGTACTTC
v_call: TRBV29-1; cdr3_length: 18; d_call: TRBD1; clone_size: -; j_call: TRBJ1-4; cdr3_aa: CSVTRGQGRKGANEKLFF; cdr3_nt: TGCAGCGTTACCCGCGGACAGGGAAGAAAGGGAGCTAATGAAAAACTGTTTTTT
v_call: TRBV5-4; cdr3_length: 14; d_call: -; clone_size: few; j_call: TRBJ2-7; cdr3_aa: CASSSLSGSYEQYF; cdr3_nt: TGTGCCAGCAGCTCCCTTAGCGGCTCCTACGAGCAGTACTTC
v_call: TRBV2; cdr3_length: 14; d_call: -; clone_size: -; j_call: TRBJ1-5; cdr3_aa: CASRGRGGNQPQHF; cdr3_nt: TGTGCCAGCAGAGGCAGGGGTGGAAATCAGCCCCAGCATTTT
v_call: TRBV9; cdr3_length: 15; d_call: -; clone_size: -; j_call: TRBJ1-4; cdr3_aa: CASSVGTATNEKLFF; cdr3_nt: TGTGCCAGCAGCGTAGGGACAGCAACTAATGAAAAACTGTTTTTT
v_call: TRBV3-1/TRBV3-2; cdr3_length: 18; d_call: -; clone_size: -; j_call: TRBJ2-3; cdr3_aa: CASSRERGKEGYTDTQYF; cdr3_nt: TGTGCCAGCAGTCGGGAACGGGGGAAGGAAGGTTACACAGATACGCAGTATTTT
v_call: TRBV5-1; cdr3_length: 16; d_call: TRBD2; clone_size: -; j_call: TRBJ2-7; cdr3_aa: CASSLRELAADYEQYF; cdr3_nt: TGCGCCAGCAGCCTACGAGAGCTAGCGGCAGACTACGAGCAGTACTTC
v_call: TRBV10-1; cdr3_length: 13; d_call: -; clone_size: once; j_call: TRBJ1-4; cdr3_aa: CASSDRGGEKLFF; cdr3_nt: TGCGCCAGCAGTGACAGGGGTGGTGAAAAACTGTTTTTT
v_call: TRBV15; cdr3_length: 15; d_call: TRBD2; clone_size: -; j_call: TRBJ2-5; cdr3_aa: CATSSRTSGKETQYF; cdr3_nt: TGTGCCACCAGCAGCCGGACTAGCGGGAAGGAGACCCAGTACTTC
v_call: TRBV5-1; cdr3_length: 14; d_call: -; clone_size: -; j_call: TRBJ1-1; cdr3_aa: CASSSGGTVSEAFF; cdr3_nt: TGCGCCAGCAGTTCGGGGGGGACCGTGAGTGAAGCTTTCTTT